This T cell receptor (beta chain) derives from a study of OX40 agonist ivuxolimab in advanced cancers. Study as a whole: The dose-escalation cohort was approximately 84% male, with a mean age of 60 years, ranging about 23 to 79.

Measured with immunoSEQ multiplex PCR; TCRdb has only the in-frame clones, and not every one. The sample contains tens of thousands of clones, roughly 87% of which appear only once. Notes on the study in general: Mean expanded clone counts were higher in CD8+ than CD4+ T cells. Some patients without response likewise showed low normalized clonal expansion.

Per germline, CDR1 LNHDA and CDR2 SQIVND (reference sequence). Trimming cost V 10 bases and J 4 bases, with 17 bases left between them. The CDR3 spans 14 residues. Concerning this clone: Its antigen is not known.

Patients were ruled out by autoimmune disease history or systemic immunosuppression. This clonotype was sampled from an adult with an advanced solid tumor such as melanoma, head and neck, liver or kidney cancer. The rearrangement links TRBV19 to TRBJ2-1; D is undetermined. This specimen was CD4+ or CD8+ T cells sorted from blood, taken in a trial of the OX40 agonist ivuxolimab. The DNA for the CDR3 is TGTGCCACTTGCCGATCGCAGGAGTACAATGAGCAGTTCTTC. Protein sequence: CATCRSQEYNEQFF.